The present T cell receptor beta chain was sequenced within a study of blood T cells in healthy people across ages. General study results and limits: Long-lived and aged donors differed, with more naive CD4+ cells and higher diversity in the long-lived.

This clonotype was detected only a few times. Its matching antigen is unknown. The length of the CDR3 is 15 residues. V lost 7 bases to trimming and J lost 1 base; unmatched junction nucleotides: 7. A second PCR of 7 to 11 cycles used a sample-barcoded 5' primer and a J-beta primer mix. TCRdb fed the 5' RACE reads into MiXCR, producing one record per CDR3 protein. Here the sample spans approximately 2,000,000 distinct CDR3 sequences, about two fifths being singletons. The chain recombines TRBV12-3 or TRBV12-4 with TRBJ2-5, with TRBD2 matching over 9 bases. The material sequenced was blood. This sequence originates from a human donor in good health. This chain's CDR3 is CASKNLAGTQETQYF. CDR3 sequence (DNA): TGTGCCAGCAAGAATCTAGCGGGGACCCAAGAGACCCAGTACTTC.